These 28 T cell receptor beta chains share one sample of origin, sequenced in a study of regulatory T cells in long-lasting Graves disease. Relying on iRepertoire HTBI primers and Arm-PCR of CDR3 regions, the team built TCR beta libraries. MiXCR, run by TCRdb on the multiplex PCR reads, gives a single entry per CDR3 protein. The table records some 350,000 distinct CDR3 sequences, 15% to 20% of them present only once. Indicated time point: newly diagnosed GD, antithyroid drugs for less than 3 months. PBMCs provided the RNA from which the TCR library was made. These data also featured in a second study, about T cells in Graves' hyperthyroidism and ophthalmopathy.

The sequences come from peripheral blood mononuclear cells (PBMCs), collected at new diagnosis, from a patient treated with antithyroid drugs. These receptors were taken from a young woman with Graves disease.

As to this clonotype: The final CDR3 position lacks the conserved phenylalanine or tryptophan, pointing to a likely read error. The chain has TRBV28 and TRBJ2-5; possibly TRBD1 or TRBD2 for D (5 bases each). The V end lost 8 bases, the J end lost 4 bases, and 5 bases lay between the germline ends. The CDR3 extends over 10 amino acids. Germline V gene sequence: CDR1 MDHEN, CDR2 SYDVKM. The CDR3 is CASGGETQYS. DNA of the CDR3: TGTGCCAGCGGGGGAGAGACCCAGTACTCC.

This clonotype has more than one count but fewer than ten. This chain connects TRBV28 to TRBJ2-1, with D possibly matching TRBD1 (6 bases). The CDR3 is made up of 14 amino acids. CDR1 is MDHEN and CDR2 is SYDVKM in the germline V gene. Trimming cost V 3 bases and J 7 bases, with 13 bases left between them. The CDR3 is CASSLPGAVNEQFF. CDR3 nucleotides: TGTGCCAGCAGTTTGCCAGGGGCCGTAAATGAGCAGTTCTTC. Looking up the rest from reference TRBV28 and TRBJ2-1 gives the full variable domain: DVKVTQSSRYLVKRTGEKVFLECVQDMDHENMFWYRQDPGLGLRLIYFSYDVKMKEKGDIPEGYSVSREKKERFSLILESASTNQTSMYLCASSLPGAVNEQFFGPGTRLTVL.

Many counts were recorded for this clonotype. This sequence joins TRBV29-1 and TRBJ2-7, with D tentatively TRBD1 or TRBD2 (6 bases each). Germline values: CDR1 SQVTM, CDR2 ANQGSEA. This CDR3 spans 13 amino acids. Trimming left V 3 bases short and J 3 bases short, with 12 bases between. The DNA for the CDR3 is TGCAGCGTTGATAGCAGGGGAGGCTACGAGCAGTACTTC. Amino acid sequence: CSVDSRGGYEQYF.

This clonotype was seen more than once but under ten times. The rearrangement links TRBV4-1 to TRBJ1-3; D is possibly TRBD1 (5 bases). V was pared by 5 bases and J by 2 bases, with 7 bases between. The CDR3 spans 13 residues. Germline CDR1 reads MGHRA; CDR2 reads YSYEKL. In DNA form, the CDR3 reads TGCGCCAGCAGCGCCAGGGCTGGAAACACCATATATTTT. This translates into CASSARAGNTIYF.

This clonotype showed up many times. V is TRBV14 and J is TRBJ2-5; 10 nucleotides match TRBD2. Germline CDR1 and CDR2: SGHDN and FVKESK. The CDR3 extends over 16 amino acids. The V and J ends lost 4 bases and 5 bases, in that order; junction bases with no gene match: 10. This chain's CDR3 is CASSRPAGGLGETQYF. CDR3 bases: TGTGCCAGCAGCCGTCCAGCGGGGGGGCTGGGGGAGACCCAGTACTTC.

This sequence joins TRBV12-5 and TRBJ1-3; 9 bases map to TRBD1. Germline-derived CDR1 and CDR2 are LGHNT and FRNRAP. The CDR3 is made up of 17 amino acids. Trimming cost V 6 bases and J 0 bases; bases outside gene matches: 9. The CDR3 here is CASGSGDRDISGNTIYF. CDR3 DNA: TGTGCTAGTGGCTCCGGGGACAGGGACATCTCTGGAAACACCATATATTTT.

This clonotype was recorded at least ten times. This chain uses TRBV10-3 with TRBJ1-1, with 7 bases that match TRBD1. Germline V lookup: CDR1 ENHRY, CDR2 SYGVKD. The CDR3 runs 16 residues. The ends lost 6 bases at V and 1 base at J; junction bases unmatched: 11. The CDR3 sequence: CAISRQGITSNTEAFF. CDR3 in DNA: TGTGCCATCAGCCGACAGGGAATAACCTCGAACACTGAAGCTTTCTTT.

The sample holds a few counts of this clonotype. This chain's CDR3 is CSVGGLAGEEYF. In nucleotides, the CDR3 is TGCAGCGTGGGGGGACTAGCGGGAGAGGAGTACTTC. The V and J genes are TRBV29-1 and TRBJ2-7, with 14 bases aligning to TRBD2. J lost 11 bases, V lost 6 bases, and 6 bases had no gene match. CDR1 and CDR2 (germline): SQVTM, ANQGSEA. There are 12 residues in the CDR3.

Worth noting for this clonotype: The junction departs from the called germline gene at one end, perhaps through a read error. The chain is built from TRBV6-2 or TRBV6-3 and TRBJ1-1, with D unresolved. Germline CDR1 and CDR2: MNHEY and SVGEGT. The CDR3 length is 14 residues. CDR3 amino acids: CASSPMILNTEASF. The CDR3 nucleotides read TGTGCCAGCAGTCCGATGATCCTCAACACTGAGGCTTCCTTT.

About this clonotype: This sequence is one base from a far larger clone and is likely a read error. The CDR3 carries no conserved terminal phenylalanine or tryptophan, so it likely arises from a read error. The V and J genes are TRBV7-9 and TRBJ2-3; D gene ambiguous. Germline CDR1 SEHNR, CDR2 FQNEAQ (reference sequence). V was trimmed by 0 bases and J by 4 bases, leaving 2 bases between them. The CDR3 runs to 12 residues. The CDR3 nucleotides are TGTGCCAGCAGCTTAGCGGCAGATACGCAGTATCTT. It specifies CASSLAADTQYL.

Concerning this clonotype: It differs at one base from a far larger clone, so likely a read error. This chain joins TRBV7-9 and TRBJ2-7; D not certain. The germline gives CDR1 SEHNR, CDR2 FQNEAQ (reference sequence). CDR3 length: 11 residues. Between the trimmed V and J ends, which lost 5 bases and 3 bases, there was a span of 5 bases. The CDR3, as DNA: TGTGCCAGCAGCGTCAACTACGAGCAGTACTTC. As protein: CASSVNYEQYF.

Many counts were recorded for this clonotype. V usage is TRBV5-1 and J usage is TRBJ2-7, with TRBD1 matching over 7 bases. Germline trimming cut 0 bases from V and 3 bases from J; bases unmatched to any gene: 3. Per the germline V gene, CDR1 is SGHRS and CDR2 is YFSETQ. The CDR3 consists of 14 residues. CDR3 nucleotides: TGCGCCAGCAGCTTGGAACAGGGGTTCTACGAGCAGTACTTC. It encodes CASSLEQGFYEQYF.

In this sample, this clonotype turned up many times. No conserved phenylalanine or tryptophan is present at the end of the CDR3, so a read error is the likely explanation. The DNA is left out, because the CDR3 cannot be placed on it with certainty; the CDR3 is given as TCRdb lists it. This CDR3 reads CASSYKTTIYL. This chain links TRBV28 with TRBJ2-2; the listed D gene, TRBD2, was not tested against the DNA. The CDR3 comprises 11 residues, both ends counted. CDR1 is MDHEN, CDR2 SYDVKM, per germline.

In regard to this clonotype: A read error is the likely source, as a far larger clone sits one nucleotide away. The V call is TRBV11-2, the J call TRBJ2-7, with no clear D. Germline assignment: CDR1 SGHAT and CDR2 FQNNGV. This CDR3 comprises 12 residues. V was trimmed by 2 bases and J by 7 bases, leaving 9 bases between them. In DNA, the CDR3 is TGTGCCAGCAGCTTAACCCCCAATGAGCAGTACTTC. Translation gives CASSLTPNEQYF. Together with reference TRBV11-2 and TRBJ2-7, the CDR3 gives the full variable domain: EAGVAQSPRYKIIEKRQSVAFWCNPISGHATLYWYQQILGQGPKLLIQFQNNGVVDDSQLPKDRFSAERLKGVDSTLKIQPAKLEDSAVYLCASSLTPNEQYFGPGTRLTVT.

This clonotype appeared many times. The chain uses TRBV9 and TRBJ2-2; D is possibly TRBD2 (6 bases). Deletions cut 3 bases from V and 0 bases from J, with 9 bases between. The length of the CDR3 is 15 residues. Germline-derived CDR1 and CDR2 are SGDLS and YYNGEE. CDR3 coding DNA: TGTGCCAGCAGCGGGGGACTTACGAACACCGGGGAGCTGTTTTTT. Residues: CASSGGLTNTGELFF.

In its sample, this clonotype was seen a few times. The V and J genes are TRBV5-4 and TRBJ1-2; 7 bases match TRBD1. The CDR3 loop spans 16 amino acids. Trimming removed 4 bases from V and 1 base from J; junction bases left unmatched: 10. Germline loops: CDR1 SGHNT, CDR2 YYREEE (reference sequence). CDR3 residues: CASSGPSRQGNYGYTF. DNA for the CDR3: TGTGCCAGCAGCGGCCCCTCCCGACAGGGTAACTATGGCTACACCTTC.

This clonotype came up many times. The J gene is TRBJ2-1, the V gene TRBV28; 7 bases map to TRBD2. The CDR3 is made up of 18 amino acids. CDR1 is MDHEN, CDR2 SYDVKM, per germline. Losses at the gene ends were 4 bases for V and 4 bases for J; bases not matched to a gene: 16. The CDR3 region is CASSSETRNGLGYNEQFF. The DNA for the CDR3 is TGTGCCAGCAGTTCAGAGACAAGAAACGGACTAGGGTACAATGAGCAGTTCTTC.

This clonotype was detected ten times or more. V is TRBV28 and J is TRBJ1-1; D gene ambiguous. Trimming left V 7 bases short and J 1 base short, with 13 bases between. Germline V CDR1 and CDR2: MDHEN, SYDVKM. This CDR3 has 14 amino acids. CDR3 DNA: TGTGCCAGCACCCCCGGAGGGCCGAACACTGAAGCTTTCTTT. Translating gives CASTPGGPNTEAFF.

V gene TRBV4-1 combines with J gene TRBJ2-5; 11 bases fit TRBD2. The J segment lost 6 bases and the V segment lost 0 bases, leaving 6 bases of the junction unmatched. The germline CDR1 and CDR2 sequences are MGHRA and YSYEKL. The CDR3 covers 16 residues. CDR3 in amino acids: CASSQEASGGKKTQYF. The CDR3 nucleotides read TGCGCCAGCAGCCAAGAGGCTAGCGGGGGGAAAAAGACCCAGTACTTC.

This clonotype was observed at least ten times. The chain joins TRBV5-5 to TRBJ1-1; unclear D gene. The CDR3 runs 18 residues. V was pared by 0 bases and J by 0 bases, with 18 bases between. Germline CDR1 SGHKS, CDR2 YYEKEE (reference sequence). CDR3 nucleotides: TGTGCCAGCAGCTTGGGGGTCCGGGCCCTGTATTTGAACACTGAAGCTTTCTTT. Translation gives CASSLGVRALYLNTEAFF.

This chain connects TRBV7-3 to TRBJ1-3; D possibly corresponds to TRBD1 (5 bases). The CDR3 runs to 15 residues. V was trimmed by 4 bases and J by 0 bases, leaving 10 bases between them. Germline-derived CDR1 and CDR2 are SGHTA and FQGTGA. Here the CDR3 DNA reads TGTGCCAGCAGCTCGGTGGGGGGCTCTGGAAACACCATATATTTT. It is translated as CASSSVGGSGNTIYF. Filled out from reference TRBV7-3 and TRBJ1-3, the complete variable domain reads GAGVSQTPSNKVTEKGKYVELRCDPISGHTALYWYRQSLGQGPEFLIYFQGTGAADDSGLPNDRFFAVRPEGSVSTLKIQRTERGDSAVYLCASSSVGGSGNTIYFGEGSWLTVV.

This clonotype was picked up many times. This sequence joins TRBV20-1 and TRBJ2-1; no reliable D call. The CDR3 runs 11 residues. Trimming pared 4 bases from V and 3 bases from J, leaving 4 bases between. Germline V gene sequence: CDR1 DFQATT, CDR2 SNEGSKA (reference sequence). CDR3 loop: CSAKGYNEQFF. The CDR3 bases are TGCAGTGCTAAGGGCTACAATGAGCAGTTCTTC.

This clonotype was counted ten times or more. The CDR3 here is CASSDPFDEQFF. CDR3 coding DNA: TGCGCCAGCAGTGATCCCTTCGATGAGCAGTTCTTC. The V call is TRBV10-1, the J call TRBJ2-1; D call uncertain. Germline-derived CDR1 and CDR2 are WNHNN and SYGVQD (reference sequence). The CDR3 has 12 amino acids. V gave up 3 bases and J gave up 8 bases, with 8 bases separating them.

The CDR3 reads CASSASGTVNTEAFF. The CDR3 DNA is TGTGCCAGCAGCGCCTCCGGGACAGTGAACACTGAAGCTTTCTTT. This chain connects TRBV9 to TRBJ1-1; 7 nucleotides match TRBD1. The CDR3 totals 15 residues. The ends lost 3 bases at V and 0 bases at J; junction bases unmatched: 5. Germline CDR1 SGDLS, CDR2 YYNGEE.

The chain recombines TRBV20-1 with TRBJ2-2; TRBD2 matches 12 bases. The CDR3 loop spans 18 amino acids. V lost 0 bases, J lost 7 bases, and 12 bases stayed unmatched. Germline-derived CDR1 and CDR2 are DFQATT and SNEGSKA (reference sequence). The CDR3 loop is CSARDPVLAGGPGGELFF. Written as DNA, the CDR3 is TGCAGTGCTAGAGATCCCGTCCTAGCGGGAGGGCCGGGCGGGGAGCTGTTTTTT.

This clonotype was found many times. The gene calls are TRBV30 and TRBJ2-2; 7 positions agree with TRBD2. The V gene's germline CDR1 is GTSNPN and CDR2 SVGIG (reference sequence). CDR3 length: 12 amino acids. V lost 7 bases and J lost 7; bases outside the gene matches: 6. The CDR3 sequence: CASRAGVGELFF. The CDR3, as DNA: TGTGCCTCGCGGGCGGGAGTCGGGGAGCTGTTTTTT.

This clonotype was observed a few times. The chain joins TRBV2 to TRBJ2-6; 7 bases are shared with TRBD1. This CDR3 has 17 amino acids. From germline, CDR1 is SNHLY and CDR2 FYNNEI. J lost 3 bases, V lost 1 base, and 6 bases had no gene match. The CDR3 sequence: CASSEVQGSGGANVLTF. Here the CDR3 DNA reads TGTGCCAGCAGTGAAGTACAGGGGAGCGGTGGGGCCAACGTCCTGACTTTC.

This clonotype appeared many times. The chain is built from TRBV7-8 and TRBJ2-3, with 8 positions matching TRBD2. The V gene end was trimmed by 1 base and the J gene end by 4 bases; junction bases not matched to a gene: 10. CDR3 size: 17 residues. CDR1 and CDR2 from the germline V gene are SGHVS and FQNEAQ. CDR3 loop: CASSLGVIAGTADTQYF. CDR3 nucleotides: TGTGCCAGCAGCTTAGGTGTGATAGCGGGGACCGCAGATACGCAGTATTTT.